This T cell receptor (beta chain) was observed in a study of cytomegalovirus exposure and HLA in healthy donors. Study-level points and caveats: Whilst most TCR sequences proved rare, a subset of public TCRs occurred across many donors. TRBV6-2, TRBV6-3 and some other V segments were excluded as indistinguishable.

The CDR3 runs 16 residues. Germline V gene lookup returns CDR1 LGHNA and CDR2 YNFKEQ. Trimming cost V 0 bases and J 4 bases; bases outside gene matches: 6. 13 Jbeta primers and 60 Vbeta primers were used for the PCR. Libraries were prepared by immunoSEQ multiplex PCR; TCRdb keeps only in-frame clonotypes and omits some of them. The table has around 140,000 clones, around 82% seen once. Turning to this clone: Its antigen remains unknown.

Sequenced material: PBMCs. The chain employs TRBV4-2 and TRBJ1-5; 7 nucleotides align to TRBD1. The TCR was taken from a female donor in good health and CMV-seronegative. The CDR3 DNA is TGTGCCAGCAGCCAAGATAGGGGCAGGGGGAATCAGCCCCAGCATTTT. It is translated as CASSQDRGRGNQPQHF.